This section outlines one TCR beta chain sequence together with its context. This CDR3 spans 15 amino acids. Germline trimming cut 2 bases from V and 6 bases from J; bases unmatched to any gene: 8. The germline V gene encodes CDR1 KGHSH and CDR2 LQKENI. This sample was included in a study of shared clonotypes between healthy human individuals. On the study more broadly: For every donor, three CD4 naive, three CD4 memory, two CD8 naive and one CD8 memory plates were used.

200 to 250 ng DNA, 25,000 to 35,000 T cell genomes, went into each sorted-subset replicate PCR. TCRdb's table, derived via immunoSEQ multiplex PCR, lists solely in-frame clones and lacks some. This sample has about 360,000 clones; over 70% occur once, and the top ten carry about 10%. The chain couples TRBV18 to TRBJ2-7; 9 bases map to TRBD2. The clonotype comes from a man between 25 and 39 years old in good health. The sample comprised memory CD4+ T cells sorted from blood. As for subset: CD45RA-negative fraction. CDR3 nucleotide sequence: TGTGCCAGCTCACCATCTAGCGGGACAAAAGTCGAGCAGTACTTC. Protein: CASSPSSGTKVEQYF.